This passage covers 32 T cell receptor beta chains from one sample sequenced in a study of patients and donors after allogeneic stem cell transplantation. TCRdb itself ran the RT-PCR reads through MiXCR, one entry per CDR3 protein. The sample lists about 960,000 distinct CDR3 sequences, about a sixth occurring once. Sequencing was performed on blood, either unsorted or a sorted T cell fraction (not recorded which). These receptors were taken from a human donor who was either an allogeneic HSCT recipient or a stem cell or donor lymphocyte infusion donor (not recorded which). It is not recorded whose cells these are; they may come from a transplant donor.

The chain carries TRBV19 and TRBJ2-1, with 8 bases fitting TRBD2. V lost 3 bases and J lost 4; bases outside the gene matches: 5. Germline V gives CDR1 LNHDA, CDR2 SQIVND (reference sequence). CDR3 length: 15 amino acids. CDR3 DNA: TGTGCCAGTAGTATTATAGCGGGGACATACAATGAGCAGTTCTTC. Its translation: CASSIIAGTYNEQFF.

V gene TRBV29-1 combines with J gene TRBJ1-2; 7 bases fit TRBD1. J gave up 7 bases and V 4 bases, and 3 bases lay outside the gene matches. The CDR3 runs to 11 residues. CDR1 and CDR2 (germline): SQVTM, ANQGSEA. CDR3 DNA: TGCAGCGTTGTTAGGGACAGTGGCTACACCTTC. This sequence encodes CSVVRDSGYTF.

Only a few counts were recorded for this clonotype. CDR3 sequence reads: CASSYSSRTRGSPLHF. The CDR3 DNA is TGTGCCAGCAGTTACTCGTCCAGGACTAGGGGTTCACCCCTCCACTTT. This sequence joins TRBV6-2 or TRBV6-3 and TRBJ1-6; D is possibly TRBD1 (5 bases). Germline loops: CDR1 MNHEY, CDR2 SVGEGT. Between the trimmed V and J ends, which lost 0 bases and 9 bases, there was a span of 15 bases. The length of the CDR3 is 16 residues.

The V and J genes are TRBV9 and TRBJ2-7; 10 bases are a match to TRBD2. Trimming took 1 base from V and 5 from J; bases not matched to a gene: 3. Germline values: CDR1 SGDLS, CDR2 YYNGEE. The CDR3 totals 14 residues. The CDR3 spells CASSVMGTSDEQYF. In DNA, the CDR3 is TGTGCCAGCAGCGTAATGGGGACTAGCGACGAGCAGTACTTC.

This clonotype was found a few times. The rearrangement joins TRBV6-1 to TRBJ1-4; D gene unclear. The CDR3 loop spans 15 amino acids. Trimming took 7 bases from V and 3 from J, leaving 15 bases between them. Germline V gene sequence: CDR1 MNHNS, CDR2 SASEGT. In DNA, the CDR3 is TGTGCCAGCAAGGGAGTAAGCGTGGCTAATGAAAAACTGTTTTTT. As protein: CASKGVSVANEKLFF.

The chain recombines TRBV20-1 with TRBJ1-4; TRBD1 agrees at 9 bases. The CDR3 totals 13 residues. Germline trimming cut 6 bases from V and 6 bases from J; bases unmatched to any gene: 5. The V gene's germline CDR1 is DFQATT and CDR2 SNEGSKA (reference sequence). The DNA of the CDR3 is TGCAGTGCCAGAACAGGGGGCCATGAAAAACTGTTTTTT. Protein: CSARTGGHEKLFF.

The chain couples TRBV20-1 to TRBJ1-2; 7 bases are shared with TRBD1. V lost 3 bases and J lost 4; bases outside the gene matches: 11. CDR3 length: 15 residues. CDR1 is DFQATT and CDR2 is SNEGSKA in the germline V gene (reference sequence). Here the CDR3 reads CSARPEQGVSYGYTF. DNA of the CDR3: TGCAGTGCTAGGCCCGAGCAGGGGGTTAGCTATGGCTACACCTTC.

This clonotype was counted only a few times. This CDR3 is CASSLIRAYEQYF. In DNA form, the CDR3 reads TGTGCCAGCAGCTTGATCAGGGCCTACGAGCAGTACTTC. The J gene is TRBJ2-7, the V gene TRBV5-6; TRBD1 is a possible D gene (5 bases). Germline values: CDR1 SGHDT, CDR2 YYEEEE. The V gene lost 1 base and the J gene lost 2 bases, with 7 bases spanning the gap. The CDR3 is 13 residues long.

This clonotype occurred a few times. The chain combines TRBV29-1 with TRBJ2-3; D unclear. V lost 4 bases to trimming and J lost 5 bases, with 13 bases between them. The CDR3 totals 13 residues. In germline, CDR1 is SQVTM, CDR2 ANQGSEA. The CDR3 loop reads CSVGEIERDTQYF. The CDR3 DNA follows: TGCAGCGTTGGGGAAATAGAACGAGATACGCAGTATTTT.

This clonotype was seen ten or more times. The rearrangement links TRBV5-6 to TRBJ2-7; TRBD1 aligns across 11 bases. CDR1 and CDR2 from the germline V gene are SGHDT and YYEEEE. The CDR3 extends over 16 amino acids. With 4 bases clipped from V and 2 bases from J, the junction kept 8 bases outside the gene matches. The CDR3 sequence is CASSVLGTGGPYEQYF. The CDR3 region has the DNA TGTGCCAGCAGCGTCCTCGGGACAGGGGGACCCTACGAGCAGTACTTC.

The sample holds a few counts of this clonotype. The chain couples TRBV5-5 to TRBJ1-2; D gene ambiguous. Germline CDR1 SGHKS, CDR2 YYEKEE (reference sequence). This CDR3 region has 16 residues. The ends were cut back, 5 bases at V and 4 bases at J, with 21 bases in the middle. The CDR3: CASRRGFSDGSYGYTF. As DNA, the CDR3 is TGTGCCAGCAGACGAGGCTTTTCAGACGGGTCCTATGGCTACACCTTC.

This clonotype showed up many times. This sequence joins TRBV20-1 and TRBJ2-1; 11 bases are a match to TRBD2. From germline, CDR1 is DFQATT and CDR2 SNEGSKA (reference sequence). The CDR3 has 15 residues. V trimming: 7 bases; J trimming: 1 base; junction bases outside the gene matches: 6. CDR3 residues: CSVARLAGSYNEQFF. CDR3 DNA sequence: TGCAGTGTAGCAAGACTAGCGGGATCCTACAATGAGCAGTTCTTC.

This clonotype was picked up many times. The J gene is TRBJ2-1, the V gene TRBV7-9; tentatively, D is TRBD1 (6 bases). V was clipped by 6 bases and J by 7 bases, with 16 bases between them. Germline assignment: CDR1 SEHNR and CDR2 FQNEAQ (reference sequence). CDR3 length equals 14 residues. The DNA for the CDR3 is TGTGCCAGCAGTCACGACAGGTCCCGGAATGAGCAGTTCTTC. Protein product: CASSHDRSRNEQFF. The full variable domain, rest sourced from reference TRBV7-9 and TRBJ2-1, is DTGVSQNPRHKITKRGQNVTFRCDPISEHNRLYWYRQTLGQGPEFLTYFQNEAQLEKSRLLSDRFSAERPKGSFSTLEIQRTEQGDSAMYLCASSHDRSRNEQFFGPGTRLTVL.

This clonotype came up a few times. This chain uses TRBV13 with TRBJ2-7; maybe TRBD1 (6 bases). From germline, CDR1 is PRHDT and CDR2 FYEKMQ (reference sequence). Trimming pared 1 base from V and 2 bases from J, leaving 12 bases between. This CDR3 has 15 amino acids. The CDR3 loop is CASSLATGQTYEQYF. CDR3 DNA sequence: TGTGCCAGCAGCTTAGCCACGGGACAAACCTACGAGCAGTACTTC.

In its sample, this clonotype was seen a few times. This chain joins TRBV5-1 and TRBJ2-7; TRBD2 matches 9 bases. Germline-derived CDR1 and CDR2 are SGHRS and YFSETQ. The CDR3 spans 15 residues. After removal of 0 bases from V and 7 bases from J, the junction contained 8 bases not matched to a gene. CDR3 sequence (DNA): TGCGCCAGCAGCTTGGGTGGCGGGAGGGCCTTGGAGCAGTACTTC. It translates to CASSLGGGRALEQYF. The variable domain in full, with the rest retrieved from reference TRBV5-1 and TRBJ2-7, is KAGVTQTPRYLIKTRGQQVTLSCSPISGHRSVSWYQQTPGQGLQFLFEYFSETQRNKGNFPGRFSGRQFSNSRSEMNVSTLELGDSALYLCASSLGGGRALEQYFGPGTRLTVT.

In DNA, the CDR3 is TGTGCCAGCAGGCCAGGGTCATGGGAGACCCAGTACTTC. Translated: CASRPGSWETQYF. V is TRBV7-2 and J is TRBJ2-5, with D possibly matching TRBD1 (5 bases). CDR3 size: 13 residues. Between the trimmed V and J ends, which lost 6 bases and 5 bases, there was a span of 13 bases. Looked up from germline, CDR1 is SGHTA and CDR2 is FQGNSA.

The J gene is TRBJ2-2, the V gene TRBV9; D call uncertain. CDR3 size: 14 residues. Trimming removed 4 bases from V and 3 bases from J, with 10 bases in between. The germline V gene has CDR1 SGDLS and CDR2 YYNGEE. CDR3 nucleotides: TGTGCCAGCAGCTTTCGTCTGGACACCGGGGAGCTGTTTTTT. Translating it yields CASSFRLDTGELFF.

This clonotype occurred once. V is TRBV7-8 and J is TRBJ2-3; 7 nucleotides line up with TRBD1. In germline, CDR1 is SGHVS, CDR2 FQNEAQ. V was pared by 5 bases and J by 3 bases, with 11 bases of the junction left unmatched. This CDR3 region has 16 residues. CDR3 in DNA: TGTGCCAGCAGCGCACCCATGAGGGGGCGGACAGATACGCAGTATTTT. This codes for CASSAPMRGRTDTQYF.

The rearrangement links TRBV12-3 or TRBV12-4 to TRBJ1-6; no definite D call. This CDR3 region has 15 residues. The V end was cut by 2 bases, the J end by 7 bases, with 12 bases between. In DNA, the CDR3 is TGTGCCAGCAGTTTAAATGGAGTGGAGAATTCACCCCTCCACTTT. This encodes CASSLNGVENSPLHF.

The table lists this clonotype with many counts. J is TRBJ1-3 and V is TRBV9, with D unclear. CDR1 is SGDLS and CDR2 is YYNGEE in the germline V gene. CDR3 length: 12 amino acids. V lost 3 bases and J 4 bases, leaving 5 bases between the germline ends. The CDR3 DNA reads TGTGCCAGCAGCGAAACGGGAAACACCATATATTTT. It specifies CASSETGNTIYF.

The CDR3 sequence: CASSQDPRVPNEKLFF. The CDR3 DNA follows: TGTGCCAGCAGCCAAGATCCCAGGGTGCCTAATGAAAAACTGTTTTTT. This chain joins TRBV4-2 and TRBJ1-4; TRBD1 is a possible D gene (5 bases). The germline gives CDR1 LGHNA, CDR2 YNFKEQ. The ends were cut back, 0 bases at V and 3 bases at J, with 11 bases in the middle. This CDR3 spans 16 amino acids.

The chain joins TRBV5-1 to TRBJ2-1; TRBD2 agrees at 9 bases. Trimming at V came to 4 bases and at J to 6 bases, leaving 5 bases not matched to a gene. Germline CDR1 reads SGHRS; CDR2 reads YFSETQ. The CDR3 contains 14 residues. The CDR3 here is CASSVGLAFNEQFF. The CDR3 coding sequence is TGCGCCAGCAGCGTCGGACTAGCGTTCAATGAGCAGTTCTTC.

In its sample, this clonotype was seen many times. The V gene is TRBV12-3 or TRBV12-4, the J gene TRBJ2-5; 7 bases match TRBD1. The CDR3 consists of 16 residues. J lost 0 bases, V lost 5 bases, and 9 bases had no gene match. CDR3 nucleotides: TGTGCCAGCAGTAAGGGATGGCAGGGGGACCAAGAGACCCAGTACTTC. Translated: CASSKGWQGDQETQYF.

This clonotype was observed a few times. The chain carries TRBV7-9 and TRBJ2-3; unclear D gene. CDR3 length equals 12 residues. Germline V gives CDR1 SEHNR, CDR2 FQNEAQ (reference sequence). V was trimmed by 3 bases and J by 4 bases, leaving 5 bases between them. The CDR3 loop is CASSFFADTQYF. The CDR3 DNA reads as TGTGCCAGCAGCTTTTTTGCAGATACGCAGTATTTT.

This rearrangement joins TRBV7-9 to TRBJ2-3, with 13 bases aligning to TRBD2. Germline V gene lookup returns CDR1 SEHNR and CDR2 FQNEAQ (reference sequence). V lost 5 bases, J lost 1 base, and 6 bases stayed unmatched. The CDR3 runs 17 residues. In nucleotides, the CDR3 is TGTGCCAGCAGCAACCGACTAGCGGGAGGACGCACAGATACGCAGTATTTT. Its translation is CASSNRLAGGRTDTQYF.

The V and J genes are TRBV7-8 and TRBJ1-3; D uncertain. Trimming left V 0 bases short and J 4 bases short, with 7 bases between. Germline V CDR1 and CDR2: SGHVS, FQNEAQ. The CDR3 consists of 14 residues. The CDR3 region has the DNA TGTGCCAGCAGCTTAGCGCGACTGGGAAACACCATATATTTT. It yields the protein CASSLARLGNTIYF. The variable domain in full, with the rest retrieved from reference TRBV7-8 and TRBJ1-3, is GAGVSQSPRYKVAKRGQDVALRCDPISGHVSLFWYQQALGQGPEFLTYFQNEAQLDKSGLPSDRFFAERPEGSVSTLKIQRTQQEDSAVYLCASSLARLGNTIYFGEGSWLTVV.

This chain links TRBV5-3 with TRBJ1-2; D is unresolved. TRBV5-3 counts as an open reading frame of uncertain function. The CDR3 has 17 amino acids. Trimming pared 0 bases from V and 0 bases from J, leaving 15 bases between. Here the CDR3 reads CARSLGQTILTNYGYTF. The CDR3, as DNA: TGTGCCAGAAGCTTGGGACAAACAATCTTAACTAACTATGGCTACACCTTC.

This clonotype was counted only a few times. The CDR3 loop reads CASSLDSSGEGSPLHF. The DNA for the CDR3 is TGCGCCAGCAGCTTGGACAGTTCCGGGGAGGGCTCACCCCTCCACTTT. V usage is TRBV5-1 and J usage is TRBJ1-6; D is undetermined. V was shortened by 0 bases and J by 10 bases, with 17 bases between the two germline ends. The CDR3 sequence is 16 residues long. CDR1 SGHRS and CDR2 YFSETQ come from the germline V gene.

This clonotype has a handful of counts. At one end the junction does not follow the germline gene, possibly because of a read error. The V and J genes are TRBV12-3 or TRBV12-4 and TRBJ1-4; 7 nucleotides line up with TRBD1. This CDR3 contains 13 residues. The CDR3 DNA is TGTGCCAGCAGCTTTAACGCCGGGACAGACTCCCTTTTT. This translates into CASSFNAGTDSLF.

This clonotype was detected many times. The chain has TRBV2 and TRBJ2-1; a weak D match, TRBD2 (6 bases). CDR1 SNHLY and CDR2 FYNNEI come from the germline V gene. V lost 5 bases to trimming and J lost 4 bases, with 18 bases between them. This CDR3 has 16 amino acids. For the CDR3, the DNA is TGTGCCAGCAGTTCCTCGTGGCAGCGGGCTTACAATGAGCAGTTCTTC. It is translated as CASSSSWQRAYNEQFF.

DNA of the CDR3: TGCGCCAGCAGCTTAGGACAGGCGATCCACTATGGCTACACCTTC. The encoded protein is CASSLGQAIHYGYTF. This chain links TRBV5-1 with TRBJ1-2; 7 positions agree with TRBD1. Trimming took 2 bases from V and 3 from J; bases not matched to a gene: 7. CDR1 SGHRS and CDR2 YFSETQ come from the germline V gene. This CDR3 is 15 amino acids long.

The rearrangement links TRBV4-1 to TRBJ1-6; 7 bases agree with TRBD1. V gave up 4 bases and J gave up 0 bases; unmatched junction bases: 6. Per the germline V gene, CDR1 is MGHRA and CDR2 is YSYEKL. The CDR3 sequence is 17 residues long. CDR3 sequence reads: CASSPDRVRSYNSPLHF. CDR3 nucleotide sequence: TGCGCCAGCAGCCCTGACAGGGTTCGCTCCTATAATTCACCCCTCCACTTT.